This TCR beta chain was sequenced for a study of early T cells in non-severe SARS-CoV-2 infection. Study-level information: The study sequenced bulk RNA from unsorted whole blood, with chains unpaired. Overall study findings and caveats: The matching step, a VDJdb search, favored anti-spike CD8 responses and missed private and CD4 specificities.

Attached unique molecular identifiers marked individual cDNA molecules. TCRdb re-called the 5' RACE reads through MiXCR, storing one row per CDR3 protein. The sample lists about 76,000 distinct CDR3 sequences; around a sixth were seen once. Germline CDR1 is SGHDT and CDR2 is YYEEEE. The CDR3 has 14 amino acids. The V end lost 1 base, the J end lost 1 base, and 9 bases lay between the germline ends. In this sample, this clonotype turned up many times. Its target is not known. The sequencing sample was made of whole blood. This sequence originates from an adult who was a healthcare worker with PCR-confirmed SARS-CoV-2 infection or an uninfected control (not recorded which). The V gene is TRBV5-6, the J gene TRBJ2-7; the D gene is possibly TRBD1 (5 bases). DNA of the CDR3: TGTGCCAGCAGCTTGCGCAGGGTGTCCTACGAGCAGTACTTC. The encoded protein is CASSLRRVSYEQYF.